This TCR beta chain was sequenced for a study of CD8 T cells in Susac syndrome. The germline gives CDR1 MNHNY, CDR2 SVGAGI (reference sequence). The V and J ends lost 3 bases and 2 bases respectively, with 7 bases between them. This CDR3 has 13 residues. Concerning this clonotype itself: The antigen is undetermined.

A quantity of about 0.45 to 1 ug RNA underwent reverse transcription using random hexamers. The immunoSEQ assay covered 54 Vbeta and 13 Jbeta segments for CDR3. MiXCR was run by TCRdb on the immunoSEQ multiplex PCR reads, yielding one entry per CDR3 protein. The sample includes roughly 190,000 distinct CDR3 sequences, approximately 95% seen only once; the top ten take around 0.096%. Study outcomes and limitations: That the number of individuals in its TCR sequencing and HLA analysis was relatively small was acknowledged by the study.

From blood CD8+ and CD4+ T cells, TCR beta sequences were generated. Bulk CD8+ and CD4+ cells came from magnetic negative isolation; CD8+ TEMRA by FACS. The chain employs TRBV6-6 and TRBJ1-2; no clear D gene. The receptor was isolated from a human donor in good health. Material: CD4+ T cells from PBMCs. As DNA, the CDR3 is TGTGCCAGCAGTTATGGGCAGAACTATGGCTACACCTTC. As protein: CASSYGQNYGYTF.